The sequence of this TCR beta chain was determined in a study of blood T cell repertoires in COVID-19. About the research overall: Samples taken during acute and convalescent COVID-19 were collected in the United States, Italy and Spain. PBMCs, B-cell-depleted T cells, or T cells provided the cDNA or gDNA that made up the material.

In the original processing: From reference gene primer amplification, estimates of nucleated cell counts were derived. TCRdb keeps only in-frame clones here, not all; method: immunoSEQ multiplex PCR. V, J and clone size reflect that table, while D and trimming were determined from the DNA. The sample has some 150,000 clones; roughly 86% are singletons. Sequenced sample: peripheral blood. The TCR sequence derives from a man aged 35 to 55 who had recovered from COVID-19.

DNA for the CDR3: TGTGCCAGCAGACAGGGTCTTTATCAGCCCCAGCATTTT. Protein: CASRQGLYQPQHF. J is TRBJ1-5 and V is TRBV12-3 or TRBV12-4, with D possibly matching TRBD1 (6 bases). CDR3 length: 13 residues. Trimming left V 6 bases short and J 5 bases short, with 11 bases between.